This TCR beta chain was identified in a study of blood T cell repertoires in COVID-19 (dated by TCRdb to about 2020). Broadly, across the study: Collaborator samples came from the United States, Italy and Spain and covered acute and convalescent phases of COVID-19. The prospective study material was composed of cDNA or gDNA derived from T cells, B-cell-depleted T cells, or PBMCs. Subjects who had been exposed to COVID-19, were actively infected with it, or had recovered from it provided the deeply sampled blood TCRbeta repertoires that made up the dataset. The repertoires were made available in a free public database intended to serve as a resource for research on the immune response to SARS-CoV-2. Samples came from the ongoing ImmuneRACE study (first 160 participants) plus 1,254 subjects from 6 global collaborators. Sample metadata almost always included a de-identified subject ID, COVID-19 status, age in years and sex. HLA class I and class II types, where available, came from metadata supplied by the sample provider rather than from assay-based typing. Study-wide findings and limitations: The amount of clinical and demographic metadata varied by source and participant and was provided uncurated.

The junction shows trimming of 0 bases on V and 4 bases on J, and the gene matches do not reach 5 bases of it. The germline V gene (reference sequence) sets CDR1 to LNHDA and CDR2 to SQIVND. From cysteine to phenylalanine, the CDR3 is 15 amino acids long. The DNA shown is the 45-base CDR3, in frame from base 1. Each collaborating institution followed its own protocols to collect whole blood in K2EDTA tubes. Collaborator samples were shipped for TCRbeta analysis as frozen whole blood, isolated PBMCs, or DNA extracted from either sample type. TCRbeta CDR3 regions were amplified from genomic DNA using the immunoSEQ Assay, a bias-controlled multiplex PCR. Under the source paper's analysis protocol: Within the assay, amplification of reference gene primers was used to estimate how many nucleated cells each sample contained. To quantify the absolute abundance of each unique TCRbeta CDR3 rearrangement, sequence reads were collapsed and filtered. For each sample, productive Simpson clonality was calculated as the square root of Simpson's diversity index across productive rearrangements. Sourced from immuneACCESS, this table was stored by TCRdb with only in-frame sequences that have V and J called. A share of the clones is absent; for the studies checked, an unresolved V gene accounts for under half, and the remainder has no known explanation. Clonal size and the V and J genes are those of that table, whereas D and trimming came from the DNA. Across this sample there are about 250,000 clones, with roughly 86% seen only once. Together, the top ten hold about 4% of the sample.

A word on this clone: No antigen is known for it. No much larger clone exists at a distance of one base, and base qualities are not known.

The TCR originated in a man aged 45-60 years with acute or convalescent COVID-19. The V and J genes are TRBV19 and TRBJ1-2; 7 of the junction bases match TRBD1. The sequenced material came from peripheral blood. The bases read TGTGCCAGTAGTATAGAGGTCCGGGACAGCTATGGCTACACCTTC. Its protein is CASSIEVRDSYGYTF.